These 18 T cell receptor beta chains were sequenced from one sample in a study of blood T cell repertoires in COVID-19. Generated by immunoSEQ multiplex PCR, the TCRdb table keeps only in-frame clones and is missing some. The sample carries 90,000 to 110,000 clones, 81% recorded once. What was sequenced was peripheral blood. These receptors were taken from an older man with acute or convalescent COVID-19.

The chain couples TRBV30 to TRBJ1-1; D remains unclear. CDR3 length: 14 amino acids. Trimming stripped 2 bases from V and 4 bases from J, with 14 bases between. CDR1 is GTSNPN and CDR2 is SVGIG in the germline V gene (reference sequence). The CDR3 reads CAWSMGRLVTEAFF. CDR3 nucleotide sequence: TGTGCCTGGAGTATGGGCAGGTTGGTCACTGAAGCTTTCTTT. The whole variable domain, remainder taken from reference TRBV30 and TRBJ1-1, is SQTIHQWPATLVQPVGSPLSLECTVEGTSNPNLYWYRQAAGRGLQLLFYSVGIGQISSEVPQNLSASRPQDRQFILSSKKLLLSDSGFYLCAWSMGRLVTEAFFGQGTRLTVV.

The chain joins TRBV28 to TRBJ1-1; 7 nucleotides agree with TRBD1. This CDR3 contains 13 residues. J lost 12 bases, V lost 4 bases, and 11 bases had no gene match. CDR1 is MDHEN, CDR2 SYDVKM, per germline. CDR3 sequence (DNA): TGTGCCAGCAGTTCCTCAGGGGGTCCCCACCCTTTCTTT. Residues: CASSSSGGPHPFF.

This clone was detected only a few times. This chain's CDR3 is CASSHGQGPYNEQFF. Written as DNA, the CDR3 is TGTGCCAGCAGCCATGGACAGGGCCCTTACAATGAGCAGTTCTTC. This chain joins TRBV14 and TRBJ2-1; 8 bases fit TRBD1. Losses at the gene ends were 3 bases for V and 4 bases for J; bases not matched to a gene: 5. From germline, CDR1 is SGHDN and CDR2 FVKESK. This CDR3 is built from 15 residues.

The genes are TRBV28 and TRBJ1-6, with a tentative D call TRBD1 (6 bases). The germline V and J ends were trimmed by 1 base and 9 bases, with 25 bases remaining between them. Germline CDR1 MDHEN, CDR2 SYDVKM. The CDR3 sequence is 19 residues long. CDR3 in DNA: TGTGCCAGCAGTTTATCCCCCGGATCCAATCAGGGGCTGGGTTCACCCCTCCACTTT. Its protein is CASSLSPGSNQGLGSPLHF.

The rearrangement joins TRBV11-2 to TRBJ1-6; D gene ambiguous. The germline gives CDR1 SGHAT, CDR2 FQNNGV. The length of the CDR3 is 15 residues. V gave up 3 bases and J gave up 7 bases, with 13 bases separating them. CDR3 bases: TGTGCCAGCAGCTTGGAGGTAGCCTCCAATTCACCCCTCCACTTT. It yields the protein CASSLEVASNSPLHF. Combining the CDR3 with reference TRBV11-2 and TRBJ1-6 gives the whole variable domain EAGVAQSPRYKIIEKRQSVAFWCNPISGHATLYWYQQILGQGPKLLIQFQNNGVVDDSQLPKDRFSAERLKGVDSTLKIQPAKLEDSAVYLCASSLEVASNSPLHFGNGTRLTVT.

V is TRBV28 and J is TRBJ1-4; 8 nucleotides align to TRBD1. J lost 8 bases, V lost 6 bases, and 5 bases had no gene match. The CDR3 loop spans 13 amino acids. Germline loops: CDR1 MDHEN, CDR2 SYDVKM. CDR3 bases: TGTGCCAGCAGCCGCGGACAGGGCGAAAAACTGTTTTTT. Amino acid sequence: CASSRGQGEKLFF.

CDR3: CATSRADSRLTGEETQYF. CDR3 DNA: TGTGCCACCAGCAGGGCAGACTCGAGGTTAACAGGGGAAGAGACCCAGTACTTC. The chain carries TRBV15 and TRBJ2-5, with 7 bases fitting TRBD1. Germline values: CDR1 LNHNV, CDR2 YYDKDF (reference sequence). The CDR3 sequence is 18 residues long. V shed 3 bases and J 3 bases; nucleotides not matched to a gene: 16.

The V and J genes are TRBV28 and TRBJ2-7; tentatively, D is TRBD1 (5 bases). There are 12 residues in the CDR3. Germline V lookup: CDR1 MDHEN, CDR2 SYDVKM. V was cut by 4 bases and J by 6 bases, with 10 bases left in between. The CDR3 spells CASSSPGFEQYF. The CDR3 nucleotides read TGTGCCAGCAGTTCCCCAGGGTTCGAGCAGTACTTC.

This chain joins TRBV19 and TRBJ1-1; TRBD1 might be the D (6 bases). The germline V and J ends were trimmed by 5 bases and 5 bases, with 15 bases remaining between them. Germline V lookup: CDR1 LNHDA, CDR2 SQIVND (reference sequence). The CDR3 consists of 14 residues. The CDR3 sequence: CASSAGGLATEAFF. The CDR3 DNA reads TGTGCCAGTAGTGCGGGGGGGCTAGCGACTGAAGCTTTCTTT. Looking up the rest from reference TRBV19 and TRBJ1-1 gives the full variable domain: DGGITQSPKYLFRKEGQNVTLSCEQNLNHDAMYWYRQDPGQGLRLIYYSQIVNDFQKGDIAEGYSVSREKKESFPLTVTSAQKNPTAFYLCASSAGGLATEAFFGQGTRLTVV.

The rearrangement joins TRBV11-2 to TRBJ1-2, with 9 positions matching TRBD1. The CDR3 totals 14 residues. The V gene's germline CDR1 is SGHAT and CDR2 FQNNGV. The trim removed 5 bases at V and 2 bases at J, leaving 3 bases unmatched. CDR3 region: CASSRTGANYGYTF. The DNA of the CDR3 is TGTGCCAGCAGCCGGACAGGGGCCAACTATGGCTACACCTTC.

The chain uses TRBV7-9 and TRBJ1-1; tentatively, D is TRBD1 (6 bases). The germline V and J ends were trimmed by 6 bases and 1 base, with 12 bases remaining between them. Germline values: CDR1 SEHNR, CDR2 FQNEAQ (reference sequence). This CDR3 is built from 14 residues. The CDR3 bases are TGTGCCAGCAGTTCAGAGACAGGGAACACTGAAGCTTTCTTT. Encoded protein: CASSSETGNTEAFF. Full variable domain (outside the CDR3, taken from reference TRBV7-9 and TRBJ1-1): DTGVSQNPRHKITKRGQNVTFRCDPISEHNRLYWYRQTLGQGPEFLTYFQNEAQLEKSRLLSDRFSAERPKGSFSTLEIQRTEQGDSAMYLCASSSETGNTEAFFGQGTRLTVV.

In its sample, this clone was seen once. The chain couples TRBV27 to TRBJ1-1; 8 bases map to TRBD1. Losses at the gene ends were 3 bases for V and 4 bases for J; bases not matched to a gene: 13. The CDR3 is made up of 17 amino acids. Germline CDR1 is MNHEY and CDR2 is SMNVEV (reference sequence). The CDR3 reads CASSLRRTGSVSTEAFF. In nucleotides, the CDR3 is TGTGCCAGCAGTTTGAGGAGGACAGGGTCTGTTTCCACTGAAGCTTTCTTT.

The chain links TRBV30 to TRBJ2-3; 7 bases are a match to TRBD1. Trimming removed 1 base from V and 0 bases from J; junction bases left unmatched: 7. The CDR3 runs to 16 residues. The germline CDR1 and CDR2 sequences are GTSNPN and SVGIG (reference sequence). Written as DNA, the CDR3 is TGTGCCTGGAGTGGCTGGACAGGCCGAAGCACAGATACGCAGTATTTT. It is translated as CAWSGWTGRSTDTQYF.

This clone has ten or more counts. The genes are TRBV6-5 and TRBJ2-7; weak D call: TRBD2 (5 bases). The V gene's germline CDR1 is MNHEY and CDR2 SVGAGI. This CDR3 comprises 16 residues. The ends were cut back, 0 bases at V and 1 base at J, with 13 bases in the middle. The CDR3: CASSYSPSGGSYEQYF. Written as DNA, the CDR3 is TGTGCCAGCAGTTACTCCCCGAGCGGAGGATCCTACGAGCAGTACTTC.

V is TRBV11-2 and J is TRBJ2-7; 8 bases agree with TRBD1. The V segment lost 7 bases and the J segment 3 bases; nucleotides outside the gene matches: 5. This CDR3 comprises 13 residues. The V gene's germline CDR1 is SGHAT and CDR2 FQNNGV. The DNA for the CDR3 is TGTGCCAGCACCCGAGACAGGGGCTACGAGCAGTACTTC. Its translation: CASTRDRGYEQYF.

The chain combines TRBV28 with TRBJ2-4; 8 bases map to TRBD1. The V gene end was trimmed by 4 bases and the J gene end by 3 bases; junction bases not matched to a gene: 11. The CDR3 covers 17 residues. The germline V gene has CDR1 MDHEN and CDR2 SYDVKM. The CDR3 loop reads CASSSWTGLGGKNIQYF. In nucleotides, the CDR3 is TGTGCCAGCAGTTCCTGGACAGGGTTAGGTGGCAAAAACATTCAGTACTTC.

CDR3 DNA sequence: TGTGCCAGCAGCTTAATGGGAGGGGATTCACCCCTCCACTTT. Translating it yields CASSLMGGDSPLHF. V is TRBV7-3 and J is TRBJ1-6, with a weak D call TRBD1 (5 bases). V lost 1 base to trimming and J lost 8 bases, with 9 bases between them. The CDR3 is made up of 14 amino acids. Looked up from germline, CDR1 is SGHTA and CDR2 is FQGTGA.

On this clone itself: Other DNA sequences in the same sample also yield this CDR3. The V and J genes are TRBV7-2 and TRBJ2-7; TRBD1 agrees at 10 bases. V dropped 6 bases and J dropped 3; count of bases not matched to a gene: 5. Germline CDR1 SGHTA, CDR2 FQGNSA. The CDR3 is 14 residues long. CDR3 sequence: CASSSRTGGYEQYF. DNA for the CDR3: TGTGCCAGCAGTTCCCGGACAGGGGGCTACGAGCAGTACTTC.